This T cell receptor (beta chain) was identified in a study of T cell changes during pregnancy in multiple sclerosis. The V and J ends lost 2 bases and 0 bases respectively, with 7 bases between them. The CDR3 covers 14 residues. Germline V gene data show CDR1 as MNHEY and CDR2 as SVGAGI. Only in-frame clones appear in the TCRdb table, and some are missing; sequencing was by immunoSEQ multiplex PCR. The table includes 90,000 or so clones, around 93% detected once. This clonotype was obtained from a female donor with multiple sclerosis, enrolled in a pregnancy study. Specimen: peripheral blood, collected before pregnancy. This sequence joins TRBV6-5 and TRBJ1-1, with D possibly TRBD1 on 6 matching bases. DNA for the CDR3: TGTGCCAGCAGTTACACAGGGCTGAACACTGAAGCTTTCTTT. Translating gives CASSYTGLNTEAFF.